This T cell receptor (beta chain) was retrieved from a study of T cells in Graves' hyperthyroidism and ophthalmopathy. From RNA transcripts, TCR beta CDR3 regions were amplified. HTBI primers were the set used in a first-round RT-PCR of the TCR CDR3. TCRdb analysed the multiplex PCR reads with MiXCR anew, one entry per CDR3 protein. Of about 250,000 distinct CDR3 sequences listed, roughly 15% were seen once; the top ten hold more than 30%. Investigators excluded patients with uncontrolled infection, other autoimmune disease, pregnancy or lactation. Source material for PBMCs was around 10 ml fresh peripheral blood. The CDR3 is 16 amino acids. Germline trimming cut 2 bases from V and 1 base from J; bases unmatched to any gene: 4. The V gene's germline CDR1 is DFQATT and CDR2 SNEGSKA (reference sequence).

The sample was blood. The V and J genes are TRBV20-1 and TRBJ2-2; TRBD2 aligns across 10 bases. This clonotype originated in a woman between 50 and 59 years old with Graves' hyperthyroidism that later progressed to Graves' ophthalmopathy. CDR3: CSARSRTSGNTGELFF. CDR3 DNA sequence: TGCAGTGCTAGATCACGGACTAGCGGGAACACCGGGGAGCTGTTTTTT.